The 16 T cell receptor beta chains reported below all come from one sample, sequenced in a study of cytomegalovirus exposure and HLA in healthy donors. PCR employed 60 Vbeta and 13 Jbeta primers. Clones were sequenced by immunoSEQ multiplex PCR, and TCRdb holds only the in-frame ones, with some missing. The repertoire holds under 170,000 clones, with around 75% as singletons. The sequencing sample was made of PBMCs. These receptors all come from a human donor in good health.

This clone was counted a few times. The chain joins TRBV30 to TRBJ1-2; no clear D gene. The CDR3 spans 13 residues. Trimming shortened V by 2 bases and J by 8 bases, and 15 bases separated the two germline ends. The germline V gene has CDR1 GTSNPN and CDR2 SVGIG (reference sequence). CDR3 sequence: CAWSPLVTRGYTF. Here the CDR3 DNA reads TGTGCCTGGAGTCCACTTGTAACGAGAGGCTACACCTTC. The complete variable domain, with remaining parts taken from reference TRBV30 and TRBJ1-2, reads SQTIHQWPATLVQPVGSPLSLECTVEGTSNPNLYWYRQAAGRGLQLLFYSVGIGQISSEVPQNLSASRPQDRQFILSSKKLLLSDSGFYLCAWSPLVTRGYTFGSGTRLTVV.

This chain connects TRBV6-5 to TRBJ2-7; 11 bases fit TRBD1. Germline V CDR1 and CDR2: MNHEY, SVGAGI. V was clipped by 4 bases and J by 3 bases; unmatched bases: 8. The CDR3 totals 16 residues. The chain's CDR3 is CASSSSGTGGLYEQYF. As DNA, the CDR3 is TGTGCCAGCAGTTCCTCCGGGACAGGGGGTCTCTACGAGCAGTACTTC.

The V and J genes are TRBV2 and TRBJ2-3; 7 bases align to TRBD1. The CDR3 covers 15 residues. Germline V CDR1 and CDR2: SNHLY, FYNNEI. V lost 3 bases, J lost 0 bases, and 3 bases stayed unmatched. CDR3 region: CASSEDRISTDTQYF. The CDR3, as DNA: TGTGCCAGCAGTGAGGACAGGATAAGCACAGATACGCAGTATTTT.

The V gene is TRBV28, the J gene TRBJ2-4; 9 nucleotides align to TRBD2. Germline V gene data show CDR1 as MDHEN and CDR2 as SYDVKM. The V segment lost 6 bases and the J segment 8 bases; nucleotides outside the gene matches: 5. The CDR3 loop spans 13 amino acids. The CDR3 region has the DNA TGTGCCAGCAGAGCGGGAGGTTCGGACATTCAGTACTTC. As protein: CASRAGGSDIQYF. The full variable domain, in which reference TRBV28 and TRBJ2-4 provide the parts outside the CDR3, is DVKVTQSSRYLVKRTGEKVFLECVQDMDHENMFWYRQDPGLGLRLIYFSYDVKMKEKGDIPEGYSVSREKKERFSLILESASTNQTSMYLCASRAGGSDIQYFGAGTRLSVL.

The genes are TRBV28 and TRBJ2-1; D call uncertain. CDR1 is MDHEN, CDR2 SYDVKM, per germline. The CDR3 has 15 amino acids. V lost 4 bases and J lost 8, with 18 bases in between. This chain's CDR3 is CASSYSIELSDEQFF. The CDR3 nucleotides are TGTGCCAGCAGTTATAGCATCGAGCTAAGCGATGAGCAGTTCTTC.

The V gene is TRBV7-2, the J gene TRBJ2-7; D is perhaps TRBD1 (7 bases). V was cut by 2 bases and J by 13 bases, with 21 bases left in between. The CDR3 length is 14 residues. CDR1 is SGHTA, CDR2 FQGNSA, per germline. In DNA form, the CDR3 reads TGTGCCAGCAGCTTAAGTTTGGAGGGGGCGAAGGTCTACTTC. Amino acids: CASSLSLEGAKVYF.

This chain uses TRBV5-6 with TRBJ1-1; 8 positions match TRBD1. V trimming: 2 bases; J trimming: 0 bases; junction bases outside the gene matches: 3. The CDR3 consists of 15 residues. CDR1 and CDR2 from the germline V gene are SGHDT and YYEEEE. The CDR3 DNA is TGTGCCAGCAGCTTAGGGACAGGACTGAACACTGAAGCTTTCTTT. It specifies CASSLGTGLNTEAFF.

This chain joins TRBV5-4 and TRBJ1-5; no reliable D call. V gave up 1 base and J gave up 7 bases, with 6 bases separating them. CDR3 length: 12 residues. CDR1 and CDR2 (germline): SGHNT, YYREEE (reference sequence). The CDR3: CASSLLGQPQHF. In DNA, the CDR3 is TGTGCCAGCAGCTTGCTCGGGCAGCCCCAGCATTTT. Full variable domain (rest looked up from reference TRBV5-4 and TRBJ1-5): ETGVTQSPTHLIKTRGQQVTLRCSSQSGHNTVSWYQQALGQGPQFIFQYYREEENGRGNFPPRFSGLQFPNYSSELNVNALELDDSALYLCASSLLGQPQHFGDGTRLSIL.

The chain employs TRBV7-3 and TRBJ2-1; 8 bases are shared with TRBD2. Trimming cost V 6 bases and J 2 bases; bases outside gene matches: 6. The CDR3 has 15 residues. The V gene's germline CDR1 is SGHTA and CDR2 FQGTGA. CDR3 in DNA: TGTGCCAGCAGTCCACCGGGACTAGCCTACAATGAGCAGTTCTTC. Protein sequence: CASSPPGLAYNEQFF.

CDR3 protein: CASSDRDTKNIQYF. CDR3 nucleotides: TGCGCCAGCAGTGATCGGGACACCAAAAACATTCAGTACTTC. The gene calls are TRBV10-2 and TRBJ2-4; TRBD1 might be the D (6 bases). Germline V gene sequence: CDR1 WSHSY, CDR2 SAAADI. CDR3 size: 14 residues. V was trimmed by 3 bases and J by 2 bases, leaving 8 bases between them.

This sequence joins TRBV27 and TRBJ2-3; possibly TRBD2 for D (6 bases). The CDR3 covers 18 residues. V was pared by 6 bases and J by 7 bases, with 29 bases between. Looked up from germline, CDR1 is MNHEY and CDR2 is SMNVEV (reference sequence). Written as DNA, the CDR3 is TGTGCCAGCAGCTCTACCCTTTCTTGGCGGGGTGTAGGGTATACGCAGTATTTT. Translation gives CASSSTLSWRGVGYTQYF.

This clone was seen only once. The rearrangement links TRBV7-9 to TRBJ2-1; D unclear. The length of the CDR3 is 15 residues. Per the germline V gene, CDR1 is SEHNR and CDR2 is FQNEAQ (reference sequence). Trimming took 5 bases from V and 8 from J, leaving 19 bases between them. CDR3 amino acids: CASSPQRRPFDEQFF. The CDR3 nucleotides read TGTGCCAGCAGCCCCCAACGGCGGCCCTTCGATGAGCAGTTCTTC.

The gene calls are TRBV5-1 and TRBJ2-7, with D possibly being TRBD1 (5 bases). There are 15 residues in the CDR3. Trimming shortened V by 0 bases and J by 6 bases, and 16 bases separated the two germline ends. Germline CDR1 and CDR2: SGHRS and YFSETQ. The CDR3 loop reads CASSLDGSRTSEQYF. CDR3 in DNA: TGCGCCAGCAGCTTGGACGGATCCCGGACAAGCGAGCAGTACTTC.

The V and J genes are TRBV5-6 and TRBJ1-5; a weak D match, TRBD1 (5 bases). The CDR3 is 18 amino acids. Trimming removed 1 base from V and 0 bases from J, with 17 bases in between. Per the germline V gene, CDR1 is SGHDT and CDR2 is YYEEEE. DNA for the CDR3: TGTGCCAGCAGCTTGAGGATGGGGGGGTCGAATAGCAATCAGCCCCAGCATTTT. Protein product: CASSLRMGGSNSNQPQHF.

This clone was detected a few times. The rearrangement uses TRBV15 and TRBJ2-7; 7 bases fit TRBD1. With 1 base clipped from V and 3 bases from J, the junction kept 3 bases outside the gene matches. CDR1 and CDR2 from the germline V gene are LNHNV and YYDKDF (reference sequence). The CDR3 is 14 amino acids. The CDR3: CATSRVGQVYEQYF. The DNA of the CDR3 is TGTGCCACCAGCAGAGTCGGACAGGTCTACGAGCAGTACTTC.

The CDR3 is CASSAGLAGGPSEQFF. The CDR3 bases are TGTGCCAGTAGTGCTGGACTAGCGGGAGGGCCAAGTGAGCAGTTCTTC. The chain carries TRBV19 and TRBJ2-1, with 15 nucleotides matching TRBD2. The CDR3 has 16 amino acids. Germline V gene lookup returns CDR1 LNHDA and CDR2 SQIVND (reference sequence). Trimming cost V 5 bases and J 9 bases; bases outside gene matches: 8.